The T cell receptor beta chain described here comes from a study of control samples from healthy donors and cancer patients. Sequenced by immunoSEQ multiplex PCR; TCRdb stores in-frame clones only, minus some. The sample has 65,000 to 80,000 clones, roughly 89% seen once. The sequencing input was PBMCs. This TCR came from a woman in her forties or fifties with colorectal cancer.

CDR3 DNA sequence: TGTGCCACCTCGCGGGATTTGTTTAGCAATCAGCCCCAGCATTTT. Translated: CATSRDLFSNQPQHF. The chain combines TRBV19 with TRBJ1-5, with D unclear. CDR3 length equals 15 residues. The V gene's germline CDR1 is LNHDA and CDR2 SQIVND (reference sequence). The V end was cut by 10 bases, the J end by 0 bases, with 16 bases between.